Reported below is one T cell receptor (beta chain). These data are taken from a study of regulatory T cells in long-lasting Graves disease. Investigators prepared the TCR beta libraries by applying iRepertoire HTBI primers and Arm-PCR of CDR3 regions. TCRdb redid the calling of the multiplex PCR reads with MiXCR, one entry per CDR3 protein. The repertoire includes more than 300,000 distinct CDR3 sequences, around 15% of them detected once, and 20% sits in the top ten. Time point given: newly diagnosed GD, antithyroid drugs for less than 3 months. PBMC RNA was the source of the TCR library. CDR3 length equals 14 residues. Trimming took 3 bases from V and 5 from J; bases not matched to a gene: 6. CDR1 is LGHDT, CDR2 YNNKEL, per germline (reference sequence). These records were also assigned to another study, of T cells in Graves' hyperthyroidism and ophthalmopathy. That source notes: HTBI primers were used for first-round RT-PCR of the TCR CDR3.

Sequenced material: peripheral blood mononuclear cells (PBMCs), taken at new diagnosis, from a patient treated with antithyroid drugs. This sequence joins TRBV3-1 and TRBJ2-5; 7 bases fit TRBD2. The sequence derives from a woman younger than 30 with Graves disease. Written as DNA, the CDR3 is TGTGCCAGCAGCCACCGGACTAGGGTGGAGACCCAGTACTTC. Its translation is CASSHRTRVETQYF.